This T cell receptor beta chain originates from a study of shared clonotypes between healthy human individuals. CDR3 length equals 15 residues. V lost 2 bases and J lost 8, with 17 bases in between. From germline, CDR1 is MDHEN and CDR2 SYDVKM. In the sorted-subset replicate PCRs, 200 ng DNA, 25,000 to 35,000 T cell genomes, was used. Profiling relied on immunoSEQ multiplex PCR, and the TCRdb table lists in-frame clones only, not all of them. The sample lists about 960,000 clones, about 80% occurring once. For this clone: Its antigen is currently unknown.

Study conclusions and caveats: Non-shared clonotypes had lower generation probabilities than those shared by all four donors.

V gene TRBV28 combines with J gene TRBJ2-3; D is undetermined. This TCR came from a man between 18 and 35 years old in good health. The sample taken for sequencing was memory CD4+ T cells sorted from blood. Subset in this sample: CD45RA-negative fraction. The CDR3 region has the DNA TGTGCCAGCAGTTTACCCCGACCAAAAGTCCTTACGCAGTATTTT. Translated: CASSLPRPKVLTQYF.